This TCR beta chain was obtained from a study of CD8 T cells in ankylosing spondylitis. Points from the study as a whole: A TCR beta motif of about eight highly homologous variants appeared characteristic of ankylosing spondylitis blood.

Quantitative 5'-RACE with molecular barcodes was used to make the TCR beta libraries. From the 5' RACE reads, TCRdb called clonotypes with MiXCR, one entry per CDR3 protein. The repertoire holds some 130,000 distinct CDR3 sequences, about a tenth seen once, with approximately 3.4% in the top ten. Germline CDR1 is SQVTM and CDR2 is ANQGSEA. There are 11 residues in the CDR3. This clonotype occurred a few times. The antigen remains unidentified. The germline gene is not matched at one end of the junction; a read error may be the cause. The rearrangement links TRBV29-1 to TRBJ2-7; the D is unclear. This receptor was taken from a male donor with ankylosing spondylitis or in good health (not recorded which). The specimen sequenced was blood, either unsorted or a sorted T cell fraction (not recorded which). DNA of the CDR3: TGCAGCGTTGAAGACCTTAATCTCTTAGACTTC. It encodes CSVEDLNLLDF.